This TCR beta chain is from a study of cytomegalovirus exposure and HLA in healthy donors. Study background: As released early, the data held 70 million to 100 million unique TCRs from HLA-typed donors.

This clone came up a few times. The antigen remains unidentified. The PCR made use of 60 Vbeta and 13 Jbeta primers. Data came from immunoSEQ multiplex PCR; TCRdb stores just in-frame clones and leaves some out. The sample consists of some 99,000 clones, less than 80% of them appearing once. Study-wide results and caveats: As was reported, the classifier diagnosed cytomegalovirus status with high specificity and sensitivity. HLA restriction was apparent for most CMV-associated TCR beta chains in a later analysis. In presence/absence analyses, roughly uniform sequencing depth across donors was assumed.

Germline CDR1 and CDR2: MDHEN and SYDVKM. Trimming pared 3 bases from V and 4 bases from J, leaving 4 bases between. The CDR3 covers 11 residues. The V gene is TRBV28, the J gene TRBJ2-7; D unclear. Sequencing was performed on PBMCs. The clonotype was recovered from a man aged 40-49 years in good health and CMV-seronegative. The CDR3 is CASSLTYEQYF. Written as DNA, the CDR3 is TGTGCCAGCAGTTTGACATACGAGCAGTACTTC.